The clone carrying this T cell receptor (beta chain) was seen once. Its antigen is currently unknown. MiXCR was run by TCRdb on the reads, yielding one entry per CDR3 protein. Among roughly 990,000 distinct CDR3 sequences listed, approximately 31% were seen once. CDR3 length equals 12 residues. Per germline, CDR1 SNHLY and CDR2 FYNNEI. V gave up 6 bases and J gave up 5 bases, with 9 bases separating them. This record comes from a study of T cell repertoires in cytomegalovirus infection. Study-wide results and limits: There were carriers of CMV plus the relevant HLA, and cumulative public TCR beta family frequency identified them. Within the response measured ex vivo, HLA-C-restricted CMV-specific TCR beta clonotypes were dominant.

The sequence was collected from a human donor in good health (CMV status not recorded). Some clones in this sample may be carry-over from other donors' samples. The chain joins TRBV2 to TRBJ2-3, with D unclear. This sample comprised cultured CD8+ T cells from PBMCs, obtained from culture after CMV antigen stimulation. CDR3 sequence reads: CASRSRIDTQYF. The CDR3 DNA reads TGTGCCAGCAGGAGCCGGATAGATACGCAGTATTTT.